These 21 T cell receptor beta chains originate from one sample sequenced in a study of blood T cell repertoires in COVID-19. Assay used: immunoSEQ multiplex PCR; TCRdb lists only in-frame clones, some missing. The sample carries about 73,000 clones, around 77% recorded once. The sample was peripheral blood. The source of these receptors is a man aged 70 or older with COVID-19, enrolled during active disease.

The CDR3 DNA follows: TGTGCCAGCACAAGCGGGGATACGCAGTATTTT. This encodes CASTSGDTQYF. The chain links TRBV12-3 or TRBV12-4 to TRBJ2-3; D possibly corresponds to TRBD2 (6 bases). V was shortened by 7 bases and J by 6 bases, with 8 bases between the two germline ends. The CDR3 loop spans 11 amino acids.

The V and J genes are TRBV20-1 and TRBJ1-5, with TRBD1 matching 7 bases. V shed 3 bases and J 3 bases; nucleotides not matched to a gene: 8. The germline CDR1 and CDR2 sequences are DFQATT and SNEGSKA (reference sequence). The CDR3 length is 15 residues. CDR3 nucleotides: TGCAGTGCTAGTCTGGCTGACAGGGACAATCAGCCCCAGCATTTT. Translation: CSASLADRDNQPQHF.

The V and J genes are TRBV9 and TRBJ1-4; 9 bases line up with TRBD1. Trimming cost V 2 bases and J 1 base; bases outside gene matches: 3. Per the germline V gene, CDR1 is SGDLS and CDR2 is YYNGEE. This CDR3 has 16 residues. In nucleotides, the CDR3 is TGTGCCAGCAGCGTTACAGGGGGCGAAACTAATGAAAAACTGTTTTTT. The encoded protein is CASSVTGGETNEKLFF.

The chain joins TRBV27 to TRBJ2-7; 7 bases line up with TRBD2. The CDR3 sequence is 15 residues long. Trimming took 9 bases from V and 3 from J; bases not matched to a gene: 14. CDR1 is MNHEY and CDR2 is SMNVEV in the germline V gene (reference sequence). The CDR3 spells CASGVRAGDLYEQYF. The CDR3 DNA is TGTGCCAGTGGGGTGAGGGCGGGAGATCTCTACGAGCAGTACTTC.

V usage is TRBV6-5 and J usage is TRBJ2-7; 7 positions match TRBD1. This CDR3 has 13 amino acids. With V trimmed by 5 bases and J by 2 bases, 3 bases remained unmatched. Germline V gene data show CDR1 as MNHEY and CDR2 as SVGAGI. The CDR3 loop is CASSTGTAYEQYF. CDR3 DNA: TGTGCCAGCAGTACCGGGACAGCCTACGAGCAGTACTTC.

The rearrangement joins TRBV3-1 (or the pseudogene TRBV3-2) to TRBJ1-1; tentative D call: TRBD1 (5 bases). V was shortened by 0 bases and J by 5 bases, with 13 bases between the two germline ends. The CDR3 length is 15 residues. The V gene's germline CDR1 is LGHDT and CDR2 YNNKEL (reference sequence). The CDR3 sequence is CASSQDILGGTEAFF. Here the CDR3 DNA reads TGTGCCAGCAGCCAAGATATCCTCGGGGGGACTGAAGCTTTCTTT.

The CDR3 nucleotides are TGTGCCAGCAGTCCGGGGACAGTCTACGAGCAGTACTTC. Translation: CASSPGTVYEQYF. The V gene is TRBV12-3 or TRBV12-4, the J gene TRBJ2-7, with TRBD1 matching over 7 bases. The CDR3 is made up of 13 amino acids. The V segment lost 5 bases and the J segment 3 bases; nucleotides outside the gene matches: 4.

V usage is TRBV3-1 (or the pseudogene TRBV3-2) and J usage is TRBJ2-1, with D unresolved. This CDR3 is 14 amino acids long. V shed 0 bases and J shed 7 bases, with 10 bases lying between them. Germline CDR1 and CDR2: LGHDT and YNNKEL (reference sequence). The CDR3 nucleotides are TGTGCCAGCAGCCAAGATTTTAGTTTAAATGAGCAGTTCTTC. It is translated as CASSQDFSLNEQFF.

The CDR3 reads CASSSFGTSGQETQYF. Written as DNA, the CDR3 is TGCGCCAGCAGCTCTTTTGGGACTAGCGGCCAAGAGACCCAGTACTTC. This sequence joins TRBV5-1 and TRBJ2-5; 11 bases agree with TRBD2. The germline gives CDR1 SGHRS, CDR2 YFSETQ. Trimming removed 3 bases from V and 1 base from J; junction bases left unmatched: 5. The CDR3 extends over 16 amino acids.

CDR3 protein: CASSLGAGGPSQETQYF. Written as DNA, the CDR3 is TGTGCCAGCAGCTTAGGAGCGGGAGGCCCCTCCCAAGAGACCCAGTACTTC. V usage is TRBV11-2 and J usage is TRBJ2-5; TRBD2 agrees at 9 bases. V was clipped by 1 base and J by 1 base; unmatched bases: 7. Germline loops: CDR1 SGHAT, CDR2 FQNNGV. This CDR3 comprises 17 residues.

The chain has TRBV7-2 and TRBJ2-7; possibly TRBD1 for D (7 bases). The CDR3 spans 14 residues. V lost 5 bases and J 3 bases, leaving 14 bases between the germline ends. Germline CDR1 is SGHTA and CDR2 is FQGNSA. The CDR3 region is CASSHRQGGYEQYF. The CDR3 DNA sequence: TGTGCCAGCAGCCACCGACAGGGAGGCTACGAGCAGTACTTC.

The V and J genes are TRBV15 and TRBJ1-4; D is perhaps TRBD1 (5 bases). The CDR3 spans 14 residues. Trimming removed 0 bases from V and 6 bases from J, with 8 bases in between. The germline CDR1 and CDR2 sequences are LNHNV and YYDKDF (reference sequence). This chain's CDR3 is CATSRDRGDEKLFF. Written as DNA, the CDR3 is TGTGCCACCAGCAGAGATCGGGGGGATGAAAAACTGTTTTTT. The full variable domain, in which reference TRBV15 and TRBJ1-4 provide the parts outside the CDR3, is DAMVIQNPRYQVTQFGKPVTLSCSQTLNHNVMYWYQQKSSQAPKLLFHYYDKDFNNEADTPDNFQSRRPNTSFCFLDIRSPGLGDTAMYLCATSRDRGDEKLFFGSGTQLSVL.

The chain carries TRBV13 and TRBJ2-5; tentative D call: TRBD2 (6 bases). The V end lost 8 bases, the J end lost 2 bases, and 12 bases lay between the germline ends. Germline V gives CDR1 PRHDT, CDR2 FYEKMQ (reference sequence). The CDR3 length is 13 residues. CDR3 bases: TGTGCCAGCGAAATCGGGGGTCAAGAGACCCAGTACTTC. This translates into CASEIGGQETQYF.

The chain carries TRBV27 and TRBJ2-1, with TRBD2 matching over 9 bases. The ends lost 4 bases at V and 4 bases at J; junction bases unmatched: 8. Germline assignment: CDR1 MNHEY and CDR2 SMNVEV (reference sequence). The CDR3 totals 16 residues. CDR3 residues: CASSSIGLAKYNEQFF. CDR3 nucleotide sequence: TGTGCCAGCAGTTCTATCGGACTAGCGAAATACAATGAGCAGTTCTTC.

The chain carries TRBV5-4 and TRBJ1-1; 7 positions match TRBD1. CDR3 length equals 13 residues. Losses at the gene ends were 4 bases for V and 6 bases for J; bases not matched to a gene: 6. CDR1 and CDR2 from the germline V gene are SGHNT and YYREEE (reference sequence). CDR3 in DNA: TGTGCCAGCAGCCTAGACAGGGTGGCTGAAGCTTTCTTT. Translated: CASSLDRVAEAFF.

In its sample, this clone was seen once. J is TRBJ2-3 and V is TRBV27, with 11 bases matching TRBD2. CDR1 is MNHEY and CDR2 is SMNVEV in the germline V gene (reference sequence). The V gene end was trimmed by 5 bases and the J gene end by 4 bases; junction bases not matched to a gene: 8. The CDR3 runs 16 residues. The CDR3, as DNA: TGTGCCAGCAGTGACAGACTAGCGGGATCCCCAGATACGCAGTATTTT. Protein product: CASSDRLAGSPDTQYF.

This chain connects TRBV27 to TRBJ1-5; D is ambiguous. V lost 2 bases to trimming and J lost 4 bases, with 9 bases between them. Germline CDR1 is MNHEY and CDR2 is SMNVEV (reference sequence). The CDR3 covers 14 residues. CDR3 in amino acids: CASSLGGLNQPQHF. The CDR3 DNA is TGTGCCAGCAGTTTAGGCGGGTTGAATCAGCCCCAGCATTTT.

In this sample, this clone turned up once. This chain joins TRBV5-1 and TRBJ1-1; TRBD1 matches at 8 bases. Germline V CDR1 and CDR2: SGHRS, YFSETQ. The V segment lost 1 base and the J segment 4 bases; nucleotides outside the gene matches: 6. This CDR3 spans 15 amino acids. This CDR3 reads CASSLQGAVLTEAFF. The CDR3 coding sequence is TGCGCCAGCAGCTTGCAGGGGGCGGTTCTCACTGAAGCTTTCTTT.

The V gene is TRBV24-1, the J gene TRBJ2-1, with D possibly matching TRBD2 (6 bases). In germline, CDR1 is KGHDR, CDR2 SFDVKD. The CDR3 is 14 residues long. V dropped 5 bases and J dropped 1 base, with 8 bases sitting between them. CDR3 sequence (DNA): TGTGCCACCAGTGGGGCGGGGTCCTACAATGAGCAGTTCTTC. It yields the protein CATSGAGSYNEQFF.

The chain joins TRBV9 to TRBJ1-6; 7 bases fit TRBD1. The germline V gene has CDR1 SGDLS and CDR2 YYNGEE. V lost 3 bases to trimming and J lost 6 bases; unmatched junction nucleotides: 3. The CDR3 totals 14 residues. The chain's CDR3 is CASSARQGNSPLHF. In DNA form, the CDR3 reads TGTGCCAGCAGCGCAAGACAGGGTAATTCACCCCTCCACTTT.

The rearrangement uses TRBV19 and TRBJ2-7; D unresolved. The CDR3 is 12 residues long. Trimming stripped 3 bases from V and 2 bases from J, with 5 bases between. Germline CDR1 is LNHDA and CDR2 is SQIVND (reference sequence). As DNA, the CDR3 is TGTGCCAGTAGTATCGGTCCCTACGAGCAGTACTTC. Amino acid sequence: CASSIGPYEQYF.